This T cell receptor beta chain was retrieved from a study of blood T cell repertoires in COVID-19 (dated by TCRdb to 2020 to 2022). Some background on the complete study: Samples from collaborators originated in the United States, Italy and Spain and spanned both the acute and convalescent phases of COVID-19. Where available, HLA class I and class II types were obtained from metadata supplied by the sample provider rather than from assay-based typing. A de-identified subject ID, COVID-19 status, age in years and sex were almost always included in the sample metadata. A freely available public database, intended as a resource for researchers studying the immune response to SARS-CoV-2, is where the repertoires were released. The samples were drawn from two sources: the first 160 participants of the ongoing ImmuneRACE study, and fewer than 1,500 subjects contributed by 6 global collaborators. The material from the prospective study consisted of cDNA or gDNA derived from T cells, B-cell-depleted T cells, or PBMCs. The dataset comprised deeply sampled blood TCRbeta repertoires from subjects exposed to, actively infected with, or recovered from COVID-19.

Turning to this clone: No cognate antigen has been identified for it. Within one base of it there is no much larger clone, and no base qualities were kept.

Results the study describes overall, beyond this receptor: How much clinical and demographic metadata was included differed by source and by participant, and the metadata was provided uncurated.

The immunoSEQ Assay, a bias-controlled multiplex PCR, was used to amplify TCRbeta CDR3 regions from genomic DNA. The original methods were these. The number of nucleated cells in each sample was estimated by amplification of reference gene primers within the assay. To quantify the absolute abundance of each unique TCRbeta CDR3 rearrangement, sequence reads were collapsed and filtered. For each sample, productive Simpson clonality was calculated as the square root of Simpson's diversity index across productive rearrangements. TCRdb retrieved this table from immuneACCESS and kept in-frame rearrangements only. Not all clones are present; in checked studies, unresolved V genes account for under half, and no reason is known for the remainder. That table gives V, J and clone size, and the DNA gave D and trimming. In all, the sample holds 200,000 to 250,000 clones, and more than 75% of those were seen once. The ten largest clones represent 7% to 8.5% of the sample.

Enrolling through a virtual design, the prospective study's participants ranged in age from roughly 18 to 95 years and lived across 20 to 25 United States geographic areas. In the prospective study, cohorts were assigned on the basis of participant-reported clinical history obtained from a screening survey and a study questionnaire. Mobile phlebotomists in the prospective study collected whole blood, serum and a nasopharyngeal or oropharyngeal swab from every participant. Prospective study participants could optionally give additional blood draws and questionnaires over a roughly two-month period. Prospective study blood samples were shipped either frozen or at room temperature before DNA extraction. The sequenced sample was PBMCs or T cells enriched from blood (not recorded which). The source of this sequence is a middle-aged woman with acute COVID-19.

DNA sequence: TGTGCCAGCAGCTTAGACCGGACAGGGCACCAGCCCCAGCATTTT. Its protein is CASSLDRTGHQPQHF. The V gene is TRBV7-2 and the J gene is TRBJ1-5; the junction holds 8 bases that match TRBD1. V has 1 base trimmed and J has 7 bases trimmed; junction bases matching no gene number 6. Based on the germline V gene, the CDR1 and CDR2 sequences are SGHTA and FQGNSA. CDR3 length: 15 amino acids, cysteine to phenylalanine. Left in the record is the CDR3 DNA by itself, 45 bases read in frame from the first base.